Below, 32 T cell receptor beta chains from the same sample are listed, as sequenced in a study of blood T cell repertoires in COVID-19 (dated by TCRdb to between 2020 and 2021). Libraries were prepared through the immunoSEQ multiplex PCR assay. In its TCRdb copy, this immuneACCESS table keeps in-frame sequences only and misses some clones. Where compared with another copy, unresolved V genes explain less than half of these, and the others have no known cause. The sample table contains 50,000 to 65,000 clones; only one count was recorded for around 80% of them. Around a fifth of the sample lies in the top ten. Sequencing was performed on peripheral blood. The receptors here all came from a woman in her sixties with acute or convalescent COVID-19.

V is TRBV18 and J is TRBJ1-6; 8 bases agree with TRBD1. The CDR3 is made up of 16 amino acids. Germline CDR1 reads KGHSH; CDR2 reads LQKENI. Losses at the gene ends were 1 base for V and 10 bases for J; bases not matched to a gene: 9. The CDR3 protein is CASSPQPDRAKSPLHF. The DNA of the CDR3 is TGTGCCAGCTCACCACAACCGGACAGGGCGAAATCACCCCTCCACTTT.

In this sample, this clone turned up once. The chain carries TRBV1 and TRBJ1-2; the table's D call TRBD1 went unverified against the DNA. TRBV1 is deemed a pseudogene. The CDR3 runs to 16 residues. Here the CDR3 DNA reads TGCACCAGCAGCCTCCGCAGGGACATGAAAGGCTATGGCTACACCTTC. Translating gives CTSSLRRDMKGYGYTF.

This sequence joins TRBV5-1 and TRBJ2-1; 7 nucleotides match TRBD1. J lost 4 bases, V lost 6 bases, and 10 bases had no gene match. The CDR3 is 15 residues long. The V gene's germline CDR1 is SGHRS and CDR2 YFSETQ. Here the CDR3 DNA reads TGCGCCAGCATGCCCTCCGGGACAGAATACAATGAGCAGTTCTTC. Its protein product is CASMPSGTEYNEQFF.

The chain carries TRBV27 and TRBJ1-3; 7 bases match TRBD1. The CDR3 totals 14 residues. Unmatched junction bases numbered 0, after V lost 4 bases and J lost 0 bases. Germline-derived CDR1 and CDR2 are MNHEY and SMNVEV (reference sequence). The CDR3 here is CASSWDSSGNTIYF. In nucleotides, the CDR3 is TGTGCCAGCAGTTGGGACAGCTCTGGAAACACCATATATTTT.

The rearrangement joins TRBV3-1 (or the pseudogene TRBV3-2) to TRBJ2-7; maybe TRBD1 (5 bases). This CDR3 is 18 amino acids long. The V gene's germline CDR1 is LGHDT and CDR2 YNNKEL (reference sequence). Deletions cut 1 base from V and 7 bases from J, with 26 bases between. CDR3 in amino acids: CASSQASSIGAVLWEQYF. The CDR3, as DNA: TGTGCCAGCAGCCAAGCATCCTCCATTGGGGCGGTTTTATGGGAGCAGTACTTC.

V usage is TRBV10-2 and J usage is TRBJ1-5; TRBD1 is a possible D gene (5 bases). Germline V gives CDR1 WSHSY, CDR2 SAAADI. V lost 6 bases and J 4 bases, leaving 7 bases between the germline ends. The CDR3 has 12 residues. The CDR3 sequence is CASSDSNQPQHF. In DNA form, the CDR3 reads TGCGCCAGCAGCGACAGTAATCAGCCCCAGCATTTT.

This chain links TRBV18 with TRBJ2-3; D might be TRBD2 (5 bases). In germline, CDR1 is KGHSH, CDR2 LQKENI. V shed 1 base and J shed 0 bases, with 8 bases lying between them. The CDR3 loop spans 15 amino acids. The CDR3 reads CASSPREGSTDTQYF. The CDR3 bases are TGTGCCAGCTCACCACGCGAGGGAAGCACAGATACGCAGTATTTT.

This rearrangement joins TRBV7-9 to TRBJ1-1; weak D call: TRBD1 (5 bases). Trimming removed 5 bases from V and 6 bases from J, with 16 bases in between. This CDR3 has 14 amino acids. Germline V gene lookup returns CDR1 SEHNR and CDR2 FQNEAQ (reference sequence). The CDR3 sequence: CASSPGEISAEAFF. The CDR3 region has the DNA TGTGCCAGCAGCCCGGGGGAGATAAGCGCTGAAGCTTTCTTT.

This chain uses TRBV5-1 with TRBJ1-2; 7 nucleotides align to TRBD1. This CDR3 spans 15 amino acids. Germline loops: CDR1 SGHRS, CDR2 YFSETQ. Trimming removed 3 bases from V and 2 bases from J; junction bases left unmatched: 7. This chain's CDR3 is CASSSTTGSNYGYTF. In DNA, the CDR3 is TGCGCCAGCAGCTCCACGACAGGGTCCAACTATGGCTACACCTTC.

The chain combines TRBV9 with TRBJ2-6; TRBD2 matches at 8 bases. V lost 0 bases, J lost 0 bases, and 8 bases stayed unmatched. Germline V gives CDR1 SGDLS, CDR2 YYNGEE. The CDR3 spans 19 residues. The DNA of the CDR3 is TGTGCCAGCAGCGTAGATCCGGGGGGGTTCAACTCTGGGGCCAACGTCCTGACTTTC. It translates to CASSVDPGGFNSGANVLTF.

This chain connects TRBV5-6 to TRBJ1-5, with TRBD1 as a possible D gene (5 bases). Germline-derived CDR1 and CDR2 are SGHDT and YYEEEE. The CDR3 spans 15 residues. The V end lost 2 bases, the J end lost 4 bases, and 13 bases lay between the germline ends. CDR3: CASSLRGTGNQPQHF. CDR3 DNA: TGTGCCAGCAGCTTAAGGGGAACTGGGAATCAGCCCCAGCATTTT.

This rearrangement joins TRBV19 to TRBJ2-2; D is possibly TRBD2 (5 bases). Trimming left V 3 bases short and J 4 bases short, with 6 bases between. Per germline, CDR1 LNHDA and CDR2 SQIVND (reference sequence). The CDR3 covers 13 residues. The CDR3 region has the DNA TGTGCCAGTAGTATGGGGAGCACCGGGGAGCTGTTTTTT. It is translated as CASSMGSTGELFF. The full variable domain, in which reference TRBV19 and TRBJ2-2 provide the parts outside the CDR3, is DGGITQSPKYLFRKEGQNVTLSCEQNLNHDAMYWYRQDPGQGLRLIYYSQIVNDFQKGDIAEGYSVSREKKESFPLTVTSAQKNPTAFYLCASSMGSTGELFFGEGSRLTVL.

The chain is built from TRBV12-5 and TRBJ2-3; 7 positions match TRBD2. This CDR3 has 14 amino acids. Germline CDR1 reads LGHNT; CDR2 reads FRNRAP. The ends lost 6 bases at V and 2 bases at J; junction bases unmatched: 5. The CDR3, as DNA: TGTGCTAGTGGACCGGGACTAATCACAGATACGCAGTATTTT. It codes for CASGPGLITDTQYF.

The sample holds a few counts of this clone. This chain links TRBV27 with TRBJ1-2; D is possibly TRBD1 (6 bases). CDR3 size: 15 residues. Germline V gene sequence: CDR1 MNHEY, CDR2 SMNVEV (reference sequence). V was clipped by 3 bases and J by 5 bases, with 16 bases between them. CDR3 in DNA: TGTGCCAGCAGTTTGGGGGCACCCCCGTCATATGGCTACACCTTC. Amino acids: CASSLGAPPSYGYTF.

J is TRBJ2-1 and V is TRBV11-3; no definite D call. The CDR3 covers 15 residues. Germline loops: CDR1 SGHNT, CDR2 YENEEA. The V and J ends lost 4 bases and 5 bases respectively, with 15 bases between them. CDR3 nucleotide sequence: TGTGCCAGCAGCTCCCATTTTGGCGGAAACAATGAGCAGTTCTTC. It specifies CASSSHFGGNNEQFF. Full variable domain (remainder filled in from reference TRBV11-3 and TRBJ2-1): EAGVVQSPRYKIIEKKQPVAFWCNPISGHNTLYWYLQNLGQGPELLIRYENEEAVDDSQLPKDRFSAERLKGVDSTLKIQPAELGDSAVYLCASSSHFGGNNEQFFGPGTRLTVL.

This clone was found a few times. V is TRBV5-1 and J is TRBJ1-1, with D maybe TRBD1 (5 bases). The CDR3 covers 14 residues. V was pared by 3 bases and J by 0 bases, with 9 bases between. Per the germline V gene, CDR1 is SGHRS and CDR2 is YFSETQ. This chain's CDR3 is CASSWGRVNTEAFF. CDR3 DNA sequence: TGCGCCAGCAGCTGGGGCAGGGTGAACACTGAAGCTTTCTTT.

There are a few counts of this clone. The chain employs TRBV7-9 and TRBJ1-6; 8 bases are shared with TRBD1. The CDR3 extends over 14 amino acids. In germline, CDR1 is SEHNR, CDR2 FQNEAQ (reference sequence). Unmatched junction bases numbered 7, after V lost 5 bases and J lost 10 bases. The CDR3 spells CASSPDRVGSPLHF. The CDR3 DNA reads TGTGCCAGCAGCCCGGACAGGGTAGGGTCACCCCTCCACTTT.

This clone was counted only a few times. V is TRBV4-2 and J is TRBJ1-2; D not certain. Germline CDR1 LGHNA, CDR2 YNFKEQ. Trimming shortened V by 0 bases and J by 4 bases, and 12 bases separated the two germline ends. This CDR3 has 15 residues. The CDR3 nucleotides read TGTGCCAGCAGCCAAGATTTTTCACCGGGCTATGGCTACACCTTC. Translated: CASSQDFSPGYGYTF.

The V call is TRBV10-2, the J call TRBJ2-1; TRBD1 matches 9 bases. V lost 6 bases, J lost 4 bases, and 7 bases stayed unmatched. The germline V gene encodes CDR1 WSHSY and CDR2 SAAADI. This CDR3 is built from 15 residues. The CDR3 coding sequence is TGCGCCAGCAGAGAGCAGACAGGGGGATACAATGAGCAGTTCTTC. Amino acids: CASREQTGGYNEQFF.

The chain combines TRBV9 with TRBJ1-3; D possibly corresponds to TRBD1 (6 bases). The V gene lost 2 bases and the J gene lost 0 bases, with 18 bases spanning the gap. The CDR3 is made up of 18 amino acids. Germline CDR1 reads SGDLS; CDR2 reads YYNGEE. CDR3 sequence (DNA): TGTGCCAGCAGCGTCCACGGACATCAGGGGACCTCTGGAAACACCATATATTTT. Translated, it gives CASSVHGHQGTSGNTIYF.

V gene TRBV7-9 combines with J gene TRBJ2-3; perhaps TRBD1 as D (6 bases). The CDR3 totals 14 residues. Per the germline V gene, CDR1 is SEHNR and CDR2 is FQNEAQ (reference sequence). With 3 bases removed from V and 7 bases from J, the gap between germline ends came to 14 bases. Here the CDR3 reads CASSFPQGLNTQYF. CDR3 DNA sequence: TGTGCCAGCAGCTTCCCACAGGGTTTAAATACGCAGTATTTT.

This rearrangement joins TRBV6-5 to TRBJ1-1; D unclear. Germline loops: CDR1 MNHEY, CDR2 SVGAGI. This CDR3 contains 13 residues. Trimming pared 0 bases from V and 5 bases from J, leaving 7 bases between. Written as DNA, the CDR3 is TGTGCCAGCAGTTACTCGTGGAGTACTGAAGCTTTCTTT. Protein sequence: CASSYSWSTEAFF.

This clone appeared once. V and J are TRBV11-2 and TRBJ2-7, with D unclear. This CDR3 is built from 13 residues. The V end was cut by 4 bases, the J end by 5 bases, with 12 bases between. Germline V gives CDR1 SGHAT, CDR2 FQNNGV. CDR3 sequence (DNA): TGTGCCAGCAGCTCTTTTGGGCTCCACGAGCAGTACTTC. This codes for CASSSFGLHEQYF. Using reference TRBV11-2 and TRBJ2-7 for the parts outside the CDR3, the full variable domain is EAGVAQSPRYKIIEKRQSVAFWCNPISGHATLYWYQQILGQGPKLLIQFQNNGVVDDSQLPKDRFSAERLKGVDSTLKIQPAKLEDSAVYLCASSSFGLHEQYFGPGTRLTVT.

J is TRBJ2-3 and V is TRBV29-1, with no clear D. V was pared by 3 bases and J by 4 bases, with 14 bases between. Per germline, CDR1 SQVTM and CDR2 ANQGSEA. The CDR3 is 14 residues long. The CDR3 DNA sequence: TGCAGCGTTGATGTGCAGGTGTATCCAGATACGCAGTATTTT. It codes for CSVDVQVYPDTQYF.

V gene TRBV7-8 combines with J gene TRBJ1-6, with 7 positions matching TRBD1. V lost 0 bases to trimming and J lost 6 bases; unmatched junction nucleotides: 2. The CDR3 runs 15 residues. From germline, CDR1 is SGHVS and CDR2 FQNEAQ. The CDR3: CASSLAGGRNSPLHF. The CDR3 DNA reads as TGTGCCAGCAGCTTAGCAGGGGGCCGTAATTCACCCCTCCACTTT.

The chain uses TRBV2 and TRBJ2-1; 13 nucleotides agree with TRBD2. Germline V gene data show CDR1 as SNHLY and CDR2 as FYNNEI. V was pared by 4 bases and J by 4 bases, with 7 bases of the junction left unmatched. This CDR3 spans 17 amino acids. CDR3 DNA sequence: TGTGCCAGCAGTGGAGGACTAGCGGGGGCCGGGTACAATGAGCAGTTCTTC. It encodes CASSGGLAGAGYNEQFF.

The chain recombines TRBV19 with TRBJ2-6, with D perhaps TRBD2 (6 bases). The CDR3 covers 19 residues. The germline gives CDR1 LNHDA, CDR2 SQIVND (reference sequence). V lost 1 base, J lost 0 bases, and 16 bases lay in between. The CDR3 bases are TGTGCCAGTAGTATAGTGGTCGGGGGTTTGAGCTCTGGGGCCAACGTCCTGACTTTC. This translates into CASSIVVGGLSSGANVLTF.

This chain's CDR3 is CASSQEESMYLAGTDTQYF. CDR3 bases: TGCGCCAGCAGCCAAGAGGAAAGCATGTACCTAGCGGGGACAGATACGCAGTATTTT. This chain connects TRBV4-3 to TRBJ2-3; 9 positions agree with TRBD2. This CDR3 is built from 19 residues. Trimming at V came to 0 bases and at J to 3 bases, leaving 13 bases not matched to a gene. Germline V CDR1 and CDR2: LGHNA, YSLEER.

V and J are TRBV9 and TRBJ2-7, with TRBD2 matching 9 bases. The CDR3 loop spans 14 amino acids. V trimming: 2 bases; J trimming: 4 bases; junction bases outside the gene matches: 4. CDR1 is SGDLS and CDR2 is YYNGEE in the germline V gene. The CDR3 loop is CASSVDSGGYEQYF. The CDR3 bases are TGTGCCAGCAGCGTTGATAGCGGGGGTTACGAGCAGTACTTC.

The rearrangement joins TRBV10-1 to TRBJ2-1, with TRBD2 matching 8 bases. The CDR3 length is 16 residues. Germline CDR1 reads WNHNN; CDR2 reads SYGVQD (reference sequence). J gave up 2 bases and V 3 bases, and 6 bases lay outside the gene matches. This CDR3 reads CASSDRGGMTYNEQFF. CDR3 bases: TGCGCCAGCAGTGACCGCGGGGGGATGACCTACAATGAGCAGTTCTTC.

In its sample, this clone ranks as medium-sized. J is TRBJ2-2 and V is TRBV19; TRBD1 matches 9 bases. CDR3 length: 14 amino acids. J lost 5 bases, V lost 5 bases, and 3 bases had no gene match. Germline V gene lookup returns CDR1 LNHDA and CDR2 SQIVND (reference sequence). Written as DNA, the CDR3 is TGTGCCAGTAGTCTTGGACAGGGGACCGGGGAGCTGTTTTTT. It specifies CASSLGQGTGELFF.

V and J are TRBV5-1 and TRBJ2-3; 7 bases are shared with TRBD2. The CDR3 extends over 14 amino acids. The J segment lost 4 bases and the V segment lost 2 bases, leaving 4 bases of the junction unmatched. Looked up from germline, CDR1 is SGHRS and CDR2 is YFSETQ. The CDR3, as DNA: TGCGCCAGCAGCTTCGGGACTACAGCAGATACGCAGTATTTT. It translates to CASSFGTTADTQYF.